This T cell receptor beta chain is from a study of CD8+CD57+ T cells in acquired aplastic anemia. Overall study findings and caveats: Shared by patients and controls, approximately 28 CD8+ CDR3s were abundant in patients. Patients and healthy controls showed no significant CD8+ Simpson's diversity difference.

Patients selected for sequencing had displayed CD8+CD57+ cell expansion by flow cytometry. TCR beta VDJ and CDR3 profiles were obtained from a genomic DNA template. TCRdb re-derived calls from the reads in MiXCR, one entry per CDR3 protein. In the table there are some 160,000 distinct CDR3 sequences, about 45% of which are singletons. On this clonotype: Antigen unknown.

The CDR3 is made up of 11 amino acids. The germline CDR1 and CDR2 sequences are LNHDA and SQIVND (reference sequence). V was pared by 9 bases and J by 6 bases, with 5 bases of the junction left unmatched. The TCR originated in a human donor with aplastic anemia. The chain is built from TRBV19 and TRBJ2-7, with TRBD2 matching 7 bases. Sequenced: sorted CD4+, CD8+, or CD8+CD57+ T cells (not recorded which) from PBMCs. CDR3: CASRGGGEQYF. The DNA of the CDR3 is TGTGCCAGCCGTGGGGGGGGCGAGCAGTACTTC. The full variable domain, rest sourced from reference TRBV19 and TRBJ2-7, is DGGITQSPKYLFRKEGQNVTLSCEQNLNHDAMYWYRQDPGQGLRLIYYSQIVNDFQKGDIAEGYSVSREKKESFPLTVTSAQKNPTAFYLCASRGGGEQYFGPGTRLTVT.